The T cell receptor beta chain described here comes from a study of blood T cell repertoires in COVID-19. Study-wide context: The analysed material was cDNA or gDNA that came from T cells, B-cell-depleted T cells, or PBMCs.

Measured with immunoSEQ multiplex PCR; TCRdb has only the in-frame clones, and not every one. The sample yields a few hundred thousand clones, about 85% seen once. CDR1 is ENHRY and CDR2 is SYGVKD in the germline V gene. V lost 3 bases and J lost 2, with 14 bases in between. The CDR3 totals 15 residues. This clone was observed a handful of times. This sequence originates from a woman between 45 and 60 years old who had recovered from COVID-19. The chain uses TRBV10-3 and TRBJ2-7; TRBD2 is a possible D gene (6 bases). The sequenced sample consisted of PBMCs or T cells enriched from blood (not recorded which). This CDR3 reads CAISDPGVLTYEQYF. The DNA of the CDR3 is TGTGCCATCAGTGACCCGGGGGTCCTAACCTACGAGCAGTACTTC.